This TCR beta chain stems from a study of blood T cell repertoires in COVID-19. Across the whole study: From the United States, Italy and Spain came samples of acute and convalescent COVID-19. PBMCs, B-cell-depleted T cells, or T cells were the source of the cDNA or gDNA that made up the material.

CDR3 size: 15 residues. The J segment lost 0 bases and the V segment lost 6 bases, leaving 2 bases of the junction unmatched. CDR1 and CDR2 from the germline V gene are SEHNR and FQNEAQ (reference sequence). In the authors' workflow: From reference gene primer amplification, estimates of nucleated cell counts were derived. Using immunoSEQ multiplex PCR, the repertoire was profiled, and TCRdb retains in-frame clones only, with some absent. From that table come the V and J calls and clone size; the DNA was used to work out D and trimming. The sample lists about 130,000 clones, over 80% occurring once. The chain uses TRBV7-9 and TRBJ2-2; 9 bases line up with TRBD1. This receptor was taken from a man aged 35-49 years with active or convalescent COVID-19. The material sequenced was peripheral blood. This CDR3 is CASRDRGANTGELFF. For the CDR3, the DNA is TGTGCCAGCAGAGACAGGGGGGCGAACACCGGGGAGCTGTTTTTT.